The present T cell receptor beta chain was sequenced within a study of early stage breast cancer tumors. The overall study: Most invasive tumors, about 75% of the 16, were ER+/PR+/HER2-. Samples were sequenced at about 9.9-fold average coverage.

With respect to this clone: Its antigen is still unknown.

TCRdb's table, derived via immunoSEQ multiplex PCR, lists solely in-frame clones and lacks some. The table lists 25,000 to 35,000 clones, approximately 80% of them singletons. Study results and caveats: Tumors had 2 to 3-fold higher T cell density and higher clonality than adjacent normal breast tissue. In 14 of 16 patients, blood comparison separated tumor from normal breast.

This CDR3 region has 14 residues. The V end was cut by 7 bases, the J end by 7 bases, with 16 bases between. In germline, CDR1 is SGHVS, CDR2 FNYEAQ. The clonotype comes from a person aged 55 to 75 with breast cancer. The specimen sequenced was blood. The chain has TRBV7-6 and TRBJ2-2, with a tentative D call TRBD2 (6 bases). CDR3 region: CASKLAGGIGELFF. The CDR3, as DNA: TGTGCCAGCAAGCTAGCCGGAGGGATCGGGGAGCTGTTTTTT. The full variable domain, with the rest looked up from reference TRBV7-6 and TRBJ2-2, is GAGVSQSPRYKVTKRGQDVALRCDPISGHVSLYWYRQALGQGPEFLTYFNYEAQQDKSGLPNDRFSAERPEGSISTLTIQRTEQRDSAMYRCASKLAGGIGELFFGEGSRLTVL.